Sequencing of this TCR beta chain was carried out in a study of early T cells in non-severe SARS-CoV-2 infection. Turning to the study itself: The study sequenced bulk RNA from unsorted whole blood, with chains unpaired.

Molecules of cDNA were individually given unique molecular identifiers that were attached to them. TCRdb ran MiXCR on the 5' RACE reads and lists one entry per CDR3 protein. The top ten clones hold 5.9% of a sample with fewer than 80,000 distinct CDR3 sequences, roughly 10% of them seen once. This clonotype showed up many times. Germline V gene data show CDR1 as MNHEY and CDR2 as SVGAGI. V dropped 7 bases and J dropped 6 bases, with 12 bases sitting between them. The CDR3 extends over 12 amino acids. Sequenced sample: whole blood. The TCR comes from an adult who was a healthcare worker with PCR-confirmed SARS-CoV-2 infection or an uninfected control (not recorded which). The chain is built from TRBV6-5 and TRBJ1-2; D ambiguous. DNA of the CDR3: TGTGCCAGCAAGGCCGGATGGGATGGCTACACCTTC. Residues: CASKAGWDGYTF.